This record concerns one TCR beta chain sequence. Its target is unknown. This specimen comes from a study of cytomegalovirus exposure and HLA in healthy donors. Study-wide results and caveats: In vitro experiments confirmed that three CMV-associated chains were specific for CMV antigens.

CDR3 length: 13 residues. Deletions cut 1 base from V and 11 bases from J, with 13 bases between. CDR1 is SGHTA, CDR2 FQGNSA, per germline. A multiplex PCR was run with 60 Vbeta primers and 13 Jbeta primers. TCRdb's table, derived via immunoSEQ multiplex PCR, lists solely in-frame clones and lacks some. Among about 200,000 clones listed, around 87% were seen once. V is TRBV7-2 and J is TRBJ2-3, with D possibly being TRBD2 (6 bases). The sample was PBMCs. The TCR was taken from a man aged 30-40 years in good health and CMV-seronegative. The CDR3 nucleotides are TGTGCCAGCAGCTTAGTAGGCCTAGCGCAGCAGTATTTT. It is translated as CASSLVGLAQQYF.